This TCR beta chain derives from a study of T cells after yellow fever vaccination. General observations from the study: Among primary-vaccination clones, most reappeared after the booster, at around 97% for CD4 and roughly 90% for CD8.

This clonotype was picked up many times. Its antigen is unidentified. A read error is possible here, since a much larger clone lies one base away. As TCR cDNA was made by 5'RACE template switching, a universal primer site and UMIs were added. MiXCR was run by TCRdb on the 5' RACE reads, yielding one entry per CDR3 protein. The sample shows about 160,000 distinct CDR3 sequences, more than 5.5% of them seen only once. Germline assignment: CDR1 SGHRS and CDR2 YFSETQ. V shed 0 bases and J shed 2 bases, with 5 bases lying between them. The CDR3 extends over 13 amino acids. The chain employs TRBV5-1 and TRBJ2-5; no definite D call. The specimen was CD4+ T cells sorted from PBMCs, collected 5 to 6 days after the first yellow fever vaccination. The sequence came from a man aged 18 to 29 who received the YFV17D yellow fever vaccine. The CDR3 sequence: CASSLGSQETQYF. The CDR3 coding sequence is TGCGCCAGCAGCTTGGGCTCACAAGAGACCCAGTACTTC.